Following are 16 T cell receptor beta chains from one sample sequenced in a study of response to subunit inactivated influenza vaccine. MiXCR, applied by TCRdb to the RT-PCR reads, yields one record per CDR3 protein. The sample lists about 570,000 distinct CDR3 sequences; roughly 10% were seen once. The same data also went into a second study, on T cells expressing NK-cell markers. This second study says: Synthesis of TCR beta cDNA relied on 5'RACE template switching carrying UMIs.

Specimen: PBMCs from blood, collected on the day of vaccination. The source of these receptors is a man aged 50-60 years who received an inactivated influenza vaccine.

A few counts support this clonotype. The gene calls are TRBV11-1 and TRBJ2-3, with 9 positions matching TRBD2. V gave up 1 base and J gave up 0 bases; unmatched junction bases: 11. The V gene's germline CDR1 is SGHAT and CDR2 FQDESV (reference sequence). The CDR3 covers 19 residues. The CDR3, as DNA: TGTGCCAGCAGCTTAGGATCCAGCGGGAGGCCCCGAAGCACAGATACGCAGTATTTT. Protein: CASSLGSSGRPRSTDTQYF.

This clonotype occurred a few times. V and J are TRBV12-3 or TRBV12-4 and TRBJ2-3, with 10 bases that match TRBD2. With 3 bases clipped from V and 5 bases from J, the junction kept 11 bases outside the gene matches. The CDR3 spans 17 residues. CDR3 sequence: CASSFGSGGPEGDTQYF. The DNA of the CDR3 is TGTGCCAGCAGTTTTGGTAGCGGGGGGCCCGAGGGAGATACGCAGTATTTT.

There are a few counts of this clonotype. The rearrangement links TRBV10-2 to TRBJ2-1; D ambiguous. Trimming took 8 bases from V and 4 from J, leaving 12 bases between them. The CDR3 consists of 13 residues. CDR1 is WSHSY, CDR2 SAAADI, per germline. CDR3 sequence (DNA): TGCGCCAGCGGGTATGACGGGTACAATGAGCAGTTCTTC. It encodes CASGYDGYNEQFF.

This chain uses TRBV7-9 with TRBJ1-4; D possibly corresponds to TRBD1 (5 bases). CDR1 is SEHNR and CDR2 is FQNEAQ in the germline V gene (reference sequence). The CDR3 covers 14 residues. V gave up 2 bases and J gave up 6 bases, with 10 bases separating them. CDR3 sequence reads: CASSLMGPDEKLFF. CDR3 in DNA: TGTGCCAGCAGCTTAATGGGGCCAGATGAAAAACTGTTTTTT. Full variable domain (rest looked up from reference TRBV7-9 and TRBJ1-4): DTGVSQNPRHKITKRGQNVTFRCDPISEHNRLYWYRQTLGQGPEFLTYFQNEAQLEKSRLLSDRFSAERPKGSFSTLEIQRTEQGDSAMYLCASSLMGPDEKLFFGSGTQLSVL.

A note on this clonotype: One junction end disagrees with the germline gene, perhaps due to a read error. The chain couples TRBV7-2 to TRBJ2-1; D is unclear. The CDR3 covers 15 residues. Germline loops: CDR1 SGHTA, CDR2 FQGNSA. CDR3 nucleotide sequence: TGTTCCAGCAGCTTAATTCCGGGCCCCTACAATGAGCAGTTCTTC. This translates into CSSSLIPGPYNEQFF.

The gene calls are TRBV20-1 and TRBJ2-7, with D possibly being TRBD2 (5 bases). V gave up 6 bases and J gave up 2 bases, with 11 bases separating them. Germline CDR1 and CDR2: DFQATT and SNEGSKA (reference sequence). This CDR3 comprises 12 residues. CDR3 region: CSASDGTYEQYF. DNA of the CDR3: TGCAGTGCATCCGACGGGACCTACGAGCAGTACTTC.

The chain uses TRBV7-2 and TRBJ2-1; D not certain. V was cut by 8 bases and J by 0 bases, with 11 bases left in between. The CDR3 is 14 residues long. CDR1 is SGHTA, CDR2 FQGNSA, per germline. The DNA of the CDR3 is TGTGCCAGCCGCACGCAGGTCTCCTACAATGAGCAGTTCTTC. As protein: CASRTQVSYNEQFF.

This clonotype was observed a handful of times. The chain employs TRBV6-1 and TRBJ1-3; D is unclear. The CDR3 sequence is 15 residues long. Trimming left V 7 bases short and J 0 bases short, with 13 bases between. CDR1 MNHNS and CDR2 SASEGT come from the germline V gene. CDR3 bases: TGTGCCAGCAAGGCCGGAATCTCCTCTGGAAACACCATATATTTT. Protein: CASKAGISSGNTIYF.

The chain recombines TRBV21-1 with TRBJ2-7; the table's D call of TRBD2 was not tested on the DNA. TRBV21-1 is a recognized pseudogene. This CDR3 is 15 amino acids long. The CDR3 region has the DNA TGTGCCAGCAAAGAAAGCGGGAGGACCTCCTACGAGCAGTACTTC. As protein: CASKESGRTSYEQYF.

In this sample, this clonotype turned up a few times. This sequence joins TRBV7-6 and TRBJ2-3; 9 nucleotides line up with TRBD2. V was clipped by 1 base and J by 2 bases; unmatched bases: 4. This CDR3 spans 16 amino acids. Germline V gene lookup returns CDR1 SGHVS and CDR2 FNYEAQ. In DNA form, the CDR3 reads TGTGCCAGCAGCTTAGAAGCGGGGGGAGTCACAGATACGCAGTATTTT. This encodes CASSLEAGGVTDTQYF.

This clonotype was detected ten times or more. The rearrangement links TRBV6-5 to TRBJ2-2; 7 bases agree with TRBD1. The trim removed 0 bases at V and 7 bases at J, leaving 5 bases unmatched. The CDR3 contains 15 residues. Germline assignment: CDR1 MNHEY and CDR2 SVGAGI. In nucleotides, the CDR3 is TGTGCCAGCAGTTACTCTACTCAGGGGGACGGGGAGCTGTTTTTT. Amino acids: CASSYSTQGDGELFF.

The rearrangement links TRBV6-5 to TRBJ2-7; the D call may be TRBD1 or TRBD2 (5 bases each). Per germline, CDR1 MNHEY and CDR2 SVGAGI. The CDR3 is 14 residues long. V shed 2 bases and J shed 2 bases, with 10 bases lying between them. The CDR3 DNA follows: TGTGCCAGCAGTTACGTGGGACCCACCTACGAGCAGTACTTC. Translating it yields CASSYVGPTYEQYF.

This clonotype has more than one count but fewer than ten. The gene calls are TRBV7-6 and TRBJ2-1; TRBD2 agrees at 12 bases. Looked up from germline, CDR1 is SGHVS and CDR2 is FNYEAQ. V dropped 2 bases and J dropped 10; count of bases not matched to a gene: 6. The CDR3 has 15 amino acids. CDR3 protein: CASSLMTSGSEEQFF. CDR3 nucleotide sequence: TGTGCCAGCAGCTTAATGACTAGCGGGAGTGAGGAGCAGTTCTTC.

This clonotype was seen only a few times. The rearrangement links TRBV20-1 to TRBJ2-7; D gene unclear. Germline values: CDR1 DFQATT, CDR2 SNEGSKA (reference sequence). Trimming took 6 bases from V and 1 from J, leaving 16 bases between them. The CDR3 is 14 amino acids. The CDR3 DNA reads as TGCAGTGCCCTGCCCGTTGACGGATCCTACGAGCAGTACTTC. Protein product: CSALPVDGSYEQYF.

This clonotype was seen a few times. The V and J genes are TRBV5-1 and TRBJ2-7; D may correspond to TRBD1 or TRBD2 (5 bases each). CDR1 and CDR2 (germline): SGHRS, YFSETQ. V gave up 4 bases and J gave up 4 bases, with 24 bases separating them. This CDR3 has 17 amino acids. For the CDR3, the DNA is TGCGCCAGCAGCCCGGGTTGGGGAGACAGCAAGAAATACGAGCAGTACTTC. Protein sequence: CASSPGWGDSKKYEQYF.

The chain employs TRBV2 and TRBJ2-3; perhaps TRBD2 as D (5 bases). Trimming pared 2 bases from V and 6 bases from J, leaving 12 bases between. The CDR3 runs 14 residues. Germline V CDR1 and CDR2: SNHLY, FYNNEI. CDR3 region: CASSELGSSDTQYF. The CDR3 nucleotides are TGTGCCAGCAGTGAATTGGGGAGTTCGGATACGCAGTATTTT.